By proportion, the clone carrying this T cell receptor (beta chain) is large. The antigen remains undetermined. Profiled with immunoSEQ multiplex PCR; TCRdb holds only in-frame clones, not every one. The profile shows over 50,000 clones, roughly 90% of them singletons. The sample is drawn from a study of T cells in localized non-small cell lung cancer. General study findings and limits: Higher adjacent-lung clonality was associated with shorter survival. Without multi-region sequencing, intratumor heterogeneity could not be excluded. Median approximately 61 top-100 tumor clones were shared with paired adjacent lung. Uninvolved adjacent lung showed higher T cell clonality than tumor.

In germline, CDR1 is SGHVS, CDR2 FQNEAQ. The ends lost 4 bases at V and 2 bases at J; junction bases unmatched: 8. The CDR3 sequence is 17 residues long. The material was peripheral blood, obtained before any cancer treatment. The clonotype originates from a woman aged 40 to 75 with stage I lung adenocarcinoma. The rearrangement uses TRBV7-8 and TRBJ2-5, with TRBD2 matching 12 bases. The CDR3, as DNA: TGTGCCAGCAGCTCCCTTTTCGGGACTAGCGGGCAAGAGACCCAGTACTTC. This encodes CASSSLFGTSGQETQYF.